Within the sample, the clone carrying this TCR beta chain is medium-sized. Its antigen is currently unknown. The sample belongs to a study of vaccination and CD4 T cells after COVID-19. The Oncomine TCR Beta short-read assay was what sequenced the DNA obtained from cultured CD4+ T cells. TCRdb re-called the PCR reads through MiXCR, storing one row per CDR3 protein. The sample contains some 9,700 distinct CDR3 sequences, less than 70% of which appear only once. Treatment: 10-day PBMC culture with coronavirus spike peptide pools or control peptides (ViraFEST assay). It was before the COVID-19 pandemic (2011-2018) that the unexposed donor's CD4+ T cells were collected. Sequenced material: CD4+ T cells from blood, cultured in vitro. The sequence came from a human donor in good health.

CDR3 protein: CASSVFNNEQFF. The CDR3 DNA sequence: TGTGCCAGCAGTGTCTTTAACAATGAGCAGTTCTTC. The chain uses TRBV6-1 and TRBJ2-1, with D unresolved. Trimming took off 4 bases at V and 5 bases at J, with 6 bases between the two ends. The CDR3 spans 12 residues. Looked up from germline, CDR1 is MNHNS and CDR2 is SASEGT.